This T cell receptor beta chain is from a study of identical twins. One entry per CDR3 protein results from TCRdb running MiXCR on the 5' RACE reads. The data contain fewer than 500,000 distinct CDR3 sequences, approximately 24% of them singletons. CDR1 ENHRY and CDR2 SYGVKD come from the germline V gene. This CDR3 region has 13 residues. The V gene lost 4 bases and the J gene lost 0 bases, with 5 bases spanning the gap. The same data also contributed to another study, on T cells expressing NK-cell markers. This second study says: Source material for TCR beta repertoires consisted of sorted CD3+CD56+NKG2C+, CD3+CD56+NKG2C- and CD3+CD56-NKG2C+ T cells. Seven sequenced donors out of eight were HCMV-seropositive, one seronegative. Specificity for HCMV among expanded NKG2C+ T cell clones was not established.

This TCR derives from a woman aged 18-29 years in good health. The sample taken for sequencing was CD4+ T cells sorted from blood. This chain links TRBV10-3 with TRBJ2-3, with unresolved D. CDR3 residues: CAISAASTDTQYF. CDR3 sequence (DNA): TGTGCCATCAGTGCAGCAAGCACAGATACGCAGTATTTT.